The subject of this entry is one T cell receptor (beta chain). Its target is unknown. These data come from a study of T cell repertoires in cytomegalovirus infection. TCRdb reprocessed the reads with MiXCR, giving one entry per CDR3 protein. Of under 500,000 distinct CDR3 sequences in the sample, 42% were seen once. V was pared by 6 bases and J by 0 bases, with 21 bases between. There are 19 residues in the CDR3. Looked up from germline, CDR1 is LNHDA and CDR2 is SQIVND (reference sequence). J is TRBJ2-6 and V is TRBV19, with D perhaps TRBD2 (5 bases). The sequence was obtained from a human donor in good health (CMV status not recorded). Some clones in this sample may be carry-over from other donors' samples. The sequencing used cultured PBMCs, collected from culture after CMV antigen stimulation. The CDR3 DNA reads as TGTGCCAGTAGGGATCCGACGGGAACACTTTACTCTGGGGCCAACGTCCTGACTTTC. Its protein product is CASRDPTGTLYSGANVLTF.